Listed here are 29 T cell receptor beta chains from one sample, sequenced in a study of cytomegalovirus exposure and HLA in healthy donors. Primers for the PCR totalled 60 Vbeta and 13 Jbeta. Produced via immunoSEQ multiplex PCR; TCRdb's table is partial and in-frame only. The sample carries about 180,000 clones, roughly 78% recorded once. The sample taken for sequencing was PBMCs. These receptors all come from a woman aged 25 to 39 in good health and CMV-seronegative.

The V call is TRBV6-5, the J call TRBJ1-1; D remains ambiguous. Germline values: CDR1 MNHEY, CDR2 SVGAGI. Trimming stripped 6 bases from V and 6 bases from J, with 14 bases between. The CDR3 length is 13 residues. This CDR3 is CASRNAGSPEAFF. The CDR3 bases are TGTGCCAGCAGGAACGCCGGGAGTCCTGAAGCTTTCTTT.

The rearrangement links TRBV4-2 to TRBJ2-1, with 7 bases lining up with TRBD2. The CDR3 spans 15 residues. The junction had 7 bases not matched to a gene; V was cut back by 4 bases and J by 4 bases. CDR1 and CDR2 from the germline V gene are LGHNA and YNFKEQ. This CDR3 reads CASSRLGRGYNEQFF. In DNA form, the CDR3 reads TGTGCCAGCAGCCGCTTGGGGCGGGGGTACAATGAGCAGTTCTTC.

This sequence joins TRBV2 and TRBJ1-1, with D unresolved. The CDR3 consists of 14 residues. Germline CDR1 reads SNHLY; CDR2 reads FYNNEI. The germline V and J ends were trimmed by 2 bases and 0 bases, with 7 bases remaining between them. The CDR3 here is CASSETTMNTEAFF. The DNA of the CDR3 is TGTGCCAGCAGTGAAACAACCATGAACACTGAAGCTTTCTTT.

Here the CDR3 reads CASSRPYGGASYEQYF. DNA of the CDR3: TGTGCCAGCAGCCGACCATATGGGGGGGCTTCCTACGAGCAGTACTTC. This chain uses TRBV7-6 with TRBJ2-7; D is possibly TRBD2 (7 bases). CDR1 is SGHVS, CDR2 FNYEAQ, per germline. Trimming stripped 5 bases from V and 1 base from J, with 18 bases between. The CDR3 contains 16 residues.

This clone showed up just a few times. The CDR3: CASSFSSSGGIAGSPLHF. CDR3 bases: TGCGCCAGCAGCTTCTCTTCGTCGGGTGGCATCGCTGGTTCACCCCTCCACTTT. The V and J genes are TRBV5-1 and TRBJ1-6; no definite D call. Germline-derived CDR1 and CDR2 are SGHRS and YFSETQ. This CDR3 has 18 residues. Trimming stripped 2 bases from V and 9 bases from J, with 24 bases between.

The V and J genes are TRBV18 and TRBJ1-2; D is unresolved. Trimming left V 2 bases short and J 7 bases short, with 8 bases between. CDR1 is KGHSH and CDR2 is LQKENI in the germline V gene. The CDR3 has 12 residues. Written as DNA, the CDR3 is TGTGCCAGCTCACCATTTGGGCGTGGCTACACCTTC. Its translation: CASSPFGRGYTF. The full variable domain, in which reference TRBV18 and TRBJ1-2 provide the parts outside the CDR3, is NAGVMQNPRHLVRRRGQEARLRCSPMKGHSHVYWYRQLPEEGLKFMVYLQKENIIDESGMPKERFSAEFPKEGPSILRIQQVVRGDSAAYFCASSPFGRGYTFGSGTRLTVV.

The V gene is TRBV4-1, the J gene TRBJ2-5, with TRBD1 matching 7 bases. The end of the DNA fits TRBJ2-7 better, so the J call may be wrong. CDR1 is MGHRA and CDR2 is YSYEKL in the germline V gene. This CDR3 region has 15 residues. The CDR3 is CASSQVPGGSYEQYF. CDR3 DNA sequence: TGCGCCAGCAGCCAAGTCCCAGGGGGATCCTACGAGCAGTACTTC.

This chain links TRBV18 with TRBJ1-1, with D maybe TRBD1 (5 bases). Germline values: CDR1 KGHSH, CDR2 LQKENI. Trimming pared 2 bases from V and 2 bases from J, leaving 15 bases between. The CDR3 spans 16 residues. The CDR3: CASSPTTTGGNTEAFF. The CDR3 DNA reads TGTGCCAGCTCACCAACAACAACGGGGGGAAACACTGAAGCTTTCTTT.

In DNA, the CDR3 is TGCGCCAGCAGCTTGAACAGGGTCCTTACCGGAGCTTTCTTT. Translating gives CASSLNRVLTGAFF. The chain is built from TRBV5-1 and TRBJ1-1, with D perhaps matching TRBD1 (6 bases). Germline V gene lookup returns CDR1 SGHRS and CDR2 YFSETQ. Trimming cost V 1 base and J 10 bases, with 17 bases left between them. The CDR3 has 14 residues.

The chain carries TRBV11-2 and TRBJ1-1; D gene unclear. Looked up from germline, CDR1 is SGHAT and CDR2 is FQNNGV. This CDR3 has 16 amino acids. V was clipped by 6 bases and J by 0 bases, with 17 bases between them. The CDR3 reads CASSQNSNALNTEAFF. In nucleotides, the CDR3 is TGTGCCAGCAGTCAAAATTCTAACGCCCTGAACACTGAAGCTTTCTTT.

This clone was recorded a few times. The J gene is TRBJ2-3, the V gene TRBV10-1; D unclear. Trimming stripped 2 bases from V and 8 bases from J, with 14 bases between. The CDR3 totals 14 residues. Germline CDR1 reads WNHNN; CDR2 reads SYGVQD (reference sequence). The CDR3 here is CASSEASQAGTQYF. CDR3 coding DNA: TGCGCCAGCAGTGAGGCGTCTCAAGCCGGTACGCAGTATTTT.

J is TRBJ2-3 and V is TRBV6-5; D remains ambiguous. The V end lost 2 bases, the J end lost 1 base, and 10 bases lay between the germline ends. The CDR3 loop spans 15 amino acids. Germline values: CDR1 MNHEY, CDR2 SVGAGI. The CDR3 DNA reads TGTGCCAGCAGTTACCGGTCTGATGGCACAGATACGCAGTATTTT. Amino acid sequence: CASSYRSDGTDTQYF.

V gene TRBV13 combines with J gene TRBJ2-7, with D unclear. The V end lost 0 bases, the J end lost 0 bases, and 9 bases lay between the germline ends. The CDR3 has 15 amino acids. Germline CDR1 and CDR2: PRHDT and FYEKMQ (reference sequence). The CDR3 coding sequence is TGTGCCAGCAGCTTAGGCGGGTTGAGCTCCTACGAGCAGTACTTC. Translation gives CASSLGGLSSYEQYF.

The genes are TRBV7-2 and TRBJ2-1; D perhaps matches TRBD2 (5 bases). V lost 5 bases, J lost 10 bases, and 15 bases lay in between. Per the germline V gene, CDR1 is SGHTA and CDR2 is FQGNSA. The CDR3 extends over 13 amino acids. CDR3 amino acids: CASSPPVPGEQFF. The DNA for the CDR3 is TGTGCCAGCAGCCCCCCAGTGCCGGGAGAGCAGTTCTTC.

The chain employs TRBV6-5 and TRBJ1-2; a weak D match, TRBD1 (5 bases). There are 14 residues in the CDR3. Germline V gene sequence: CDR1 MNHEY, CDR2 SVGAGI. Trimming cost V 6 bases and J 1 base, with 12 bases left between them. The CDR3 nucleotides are TGTGCCAGCAGCCCGACAGAACTTAACTATGGCTACACCTTC. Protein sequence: CASSPTELNYGYTF.

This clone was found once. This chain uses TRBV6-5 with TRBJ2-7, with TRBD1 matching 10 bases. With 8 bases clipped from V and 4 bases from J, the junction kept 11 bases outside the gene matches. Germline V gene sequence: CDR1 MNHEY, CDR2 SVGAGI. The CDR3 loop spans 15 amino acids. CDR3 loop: CASRSPGQGLYEQYF. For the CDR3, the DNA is TGTGCCAGCCGTTCTCCGGGACAGGGGTTGTACGAGCAGTACTTC.

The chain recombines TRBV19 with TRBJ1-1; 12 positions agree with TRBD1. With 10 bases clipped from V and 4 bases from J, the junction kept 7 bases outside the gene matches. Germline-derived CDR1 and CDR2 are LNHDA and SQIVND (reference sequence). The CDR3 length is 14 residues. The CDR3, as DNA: TGTGCCATTATAGGGACAGGGGGCTCCACTGAAGCTTTCTTT. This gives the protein CAIIGTGGSTEAFF.

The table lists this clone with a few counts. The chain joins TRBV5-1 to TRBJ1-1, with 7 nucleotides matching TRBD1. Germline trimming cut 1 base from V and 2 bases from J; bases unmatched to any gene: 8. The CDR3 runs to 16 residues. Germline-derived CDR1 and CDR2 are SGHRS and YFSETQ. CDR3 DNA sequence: TGCGCCAGCAGCTTGACCGGACAGGCCGAAAACACTGAAGCTTTCTTT. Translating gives CASSLTGQAENTEAFF.

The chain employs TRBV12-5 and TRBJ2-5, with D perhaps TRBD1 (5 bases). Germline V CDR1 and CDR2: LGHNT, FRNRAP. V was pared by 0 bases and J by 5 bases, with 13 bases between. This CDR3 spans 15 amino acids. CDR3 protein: CASGLVVQDPETQYF. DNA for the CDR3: TGTGCTAGTGGTTTGGTCGTACAGGACCCGGAGACCCAGTACTTC. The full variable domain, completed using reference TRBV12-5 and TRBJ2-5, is DARVTQTPRHKVTEMGQEVTMRCQPILGHNTVFWYRQTMMQGLELLAYFRNRAPLDDSGMPKDRFSAEMPDATLATLKIQPSEPRDSAVYFCASGLVVQDPETQYFGPGTRLLVL.

CDR3 amino acids: CSARTGGSINQPQHF. The CDR3 DNA reads as TGCAGCGCCAGGACAGGGGGCAGTATCAATCAGCCCCAGCATTTT. This chain connects TRBV29-1 to TRBJ1-5, with TRBD1 identical over 11 bases. J was trimmed by 3 bases and V by 7 bases; bases with no gene match: 8. The CDR3 spans 15 residues. The germline CDR1 and CDR2 sequences are SQVTM and ANQGSEA.

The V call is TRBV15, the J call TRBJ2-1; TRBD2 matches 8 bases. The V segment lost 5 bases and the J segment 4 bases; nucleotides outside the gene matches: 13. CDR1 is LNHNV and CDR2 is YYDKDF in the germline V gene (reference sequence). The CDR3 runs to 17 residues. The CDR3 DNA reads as TGTGCCACCAGCGGACCCCGGGGGGGGGCTCTATACAATGAGCAGTTCTTC. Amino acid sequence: CATSGPRGGALYNEQFF.

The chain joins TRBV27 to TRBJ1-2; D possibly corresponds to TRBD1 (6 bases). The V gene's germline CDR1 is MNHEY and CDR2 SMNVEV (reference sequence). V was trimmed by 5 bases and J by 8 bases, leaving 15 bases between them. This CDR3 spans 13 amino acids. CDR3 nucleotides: TGTGCCAGCAGTCGAGCGGGGGCTCGGGGCTACACCTTC. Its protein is CASSRAGARGYTF.

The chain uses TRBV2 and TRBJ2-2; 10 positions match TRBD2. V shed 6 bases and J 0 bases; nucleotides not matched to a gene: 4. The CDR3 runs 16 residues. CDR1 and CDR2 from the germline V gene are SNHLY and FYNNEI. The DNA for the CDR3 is TGTGCCAGCAGCGATAGCGGGGGGACGAACACCGGGGAGCTGTTTTTT. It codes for CASSDSGGTNTGELFF.

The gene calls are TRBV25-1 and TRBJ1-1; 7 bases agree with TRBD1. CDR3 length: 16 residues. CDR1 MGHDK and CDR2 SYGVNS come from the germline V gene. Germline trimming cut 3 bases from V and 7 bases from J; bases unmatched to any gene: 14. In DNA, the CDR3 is TGTGCCAGCAGTGATCCCCGCAGGGGGAAGACCGGTGAAGCTTTCTTT. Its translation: CASSDPRRGKTGEAFF.

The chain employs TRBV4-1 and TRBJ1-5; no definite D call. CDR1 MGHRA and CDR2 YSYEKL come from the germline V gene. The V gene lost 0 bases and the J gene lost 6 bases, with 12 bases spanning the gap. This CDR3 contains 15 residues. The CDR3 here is CASSQDRSLSQPQHF. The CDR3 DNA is TGCGCCAGCAGCCAAGATCGGAGTCTCAGTCAGCCCCAGCATTTT.

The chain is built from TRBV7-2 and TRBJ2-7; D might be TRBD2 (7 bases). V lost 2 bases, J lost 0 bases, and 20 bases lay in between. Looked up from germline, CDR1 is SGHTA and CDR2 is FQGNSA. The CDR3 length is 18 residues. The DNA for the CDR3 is TGTGCCAGCAGCTTAATCTCGACGGGGGGCCGCTCCTCCTACGAGCAGTACTTC. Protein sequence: CASSLISTGGRSSYEQYF.

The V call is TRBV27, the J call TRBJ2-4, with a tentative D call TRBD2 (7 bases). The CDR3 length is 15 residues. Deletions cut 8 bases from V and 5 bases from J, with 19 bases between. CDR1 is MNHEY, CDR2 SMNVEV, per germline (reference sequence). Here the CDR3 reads CASGPVRGAQNIQYF. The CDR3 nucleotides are TGTGCCAGCGGCCCGGTCCGGGGGGCTCAAAACATTCAGTACTTC.

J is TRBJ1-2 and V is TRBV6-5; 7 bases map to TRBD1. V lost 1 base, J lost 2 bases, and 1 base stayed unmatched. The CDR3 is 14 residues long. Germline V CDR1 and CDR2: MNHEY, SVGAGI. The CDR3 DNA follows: TGTGCCAGCAGTTACTACAGGGGAAACTATGGCTACACCTTC. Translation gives CASSYYRGNYGYTF.

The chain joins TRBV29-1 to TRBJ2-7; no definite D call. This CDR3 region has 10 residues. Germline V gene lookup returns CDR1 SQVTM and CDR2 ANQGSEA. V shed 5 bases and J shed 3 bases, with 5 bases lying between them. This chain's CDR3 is CSVLFYEQYF. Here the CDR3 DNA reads TGCAGCGTTCTATTCTACGAGCAGTACTTC.